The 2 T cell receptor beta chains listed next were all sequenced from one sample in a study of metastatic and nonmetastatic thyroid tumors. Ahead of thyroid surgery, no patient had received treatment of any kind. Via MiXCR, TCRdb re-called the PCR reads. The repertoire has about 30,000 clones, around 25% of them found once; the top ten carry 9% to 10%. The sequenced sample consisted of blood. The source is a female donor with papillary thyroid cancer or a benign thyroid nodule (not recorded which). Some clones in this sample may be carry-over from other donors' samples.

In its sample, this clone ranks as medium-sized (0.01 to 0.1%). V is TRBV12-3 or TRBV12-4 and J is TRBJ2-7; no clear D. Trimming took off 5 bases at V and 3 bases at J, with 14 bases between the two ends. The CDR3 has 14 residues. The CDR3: CASSVTGSRYEQYF. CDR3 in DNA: TGTGCCAGCAGTGTGACGGGTTCTCGCTACGAGCAGTACTTC.

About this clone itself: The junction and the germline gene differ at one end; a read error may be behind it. The CDR3 here is CASSFGGSEDFF. The CDR3 DNA reads as TGTGCCAGCAGCTTTGGTGGGTCTGAAGATTTCTTT. The genes are TRBV11-3 and TRBJ1-1; no definite D call. From germline, CDR1 is SGHNT and CDR2 YENEEA. The CDR3 spans 12 residues.